Below are 13 T cell receptor beta chains sequenced from a single sample in a study of CD8 T cells in ankylosing spondylitis listed by TCRdb under 2017. What these receptors recognize is not known. Results and caveats for the whole study, not just this receptor: Blood from ankylosing spondylitis patients appeared to be characterized by a TCR beta motif composed of 7 to 9 highly homologous amino acid variants.

The library was generated by 5' RACE. The reads were generated on an Illumina HiSeq 2500. The public reads were reprocessed in TCRdb via fastp at Q25 and MiXCR, keeping in-frame beta chains. One record per CDR3 amino acid sequence lists the most common genes and DNA. This sample gives fewer than 550,000 distinct CDR3 sequences in total; about 5.7% of them show up just once. Together, the top ten hold roughly 3.2% of the sample. The sample taken for sequencing was blood, either unsorted or a sorted T cell fraction (not recorded which). These receptor sequences come from a male donor with ankylosing spondylitis.

The rearrangement joins TRBV7-8 to TRBJ2-1, with a weak D call TRBD2 (5 bases). Trimming removed 3 bases from V and 4 bases from J, with 10 bases in between. Per the germline V gene, CDR1 is SGHVS and CDR2 is FQNEAQ. The CDR3 runs to 14 residues. The CDR3 here is CASSLQRSYNEQFF. DNA of the CDR3: TGTGCCAGCAGCTTGCAGCGGAGTTACAATGAGCAGTTCTTC.

This clonotype was detected ten times or more. The chain is built from TRBV5-6 and TRBJ2-5; possibly TRBD2 for D (6 bases). Germline lookup yields CDR1 SGHDT and CDR2 YYEEEE. The CDR3 runs to 12 residues. Trimming removed 5 bases from V and 5 bases from J, with 10 bases in between. The CDR3 sequence: CASSSGVETQYF. CDR3 DNA sequence: TGTGCCAGCAGTTCGGGGGTGGAGACCCAGTACTTC.

This clonotype was observed a handful of times. This sequence joins TRBV6-4 and TRBJ1-1; 8 bases align to TRBD1. The V gene's germline CDR1 is MRHNA and CDR2 SNTAGT. This CDR3 has 15 amino acids. The trim removed 0 bases at V and 3 bases at J, leaving 3 bases unmatched. The chain's CDR3 is CASSDSQGGYTEAFF. CDR3 DNA: TGTGCCAGCAGTGACTCACAGGGGGGTTACACTGAAGCTTTCTTT.

Ten or more counts support this clonotype. This chain uses TRBV7-9 with TRBJ2-1; no firm D call. V lost 1 base and J 8 bases, leaving 18 bases between the germline ends. The CDR3 contains 16 residues. Germline-derived CDR1 and CDR2 are SEHNR and FQNEAQ (reference sequence). The DNA for the CDR3 is TGTGCCAGCAGCTTAGTCCCTCTCTCCTCCCACGATGAGCAGTTCTTC. It is translated as CASSLVPLSSHDEQFF. Combining the CDR3 with reference TRBV7-9 and TRBJ2-1 gives the whole variable domain DTGVSQNPRHKITKRGQNVTFRCDPISEHNRLYWYRQTLGQGPEFLTYFQNEAQLEKSRLLSDRFSAERPKGSFSTLEIQRTEQGDSAMYLCASSLVPLSSHDEQFFGPGTRLTVL.

This clonotype has at least ten counts. The V gene is TRBV27, the J gene TRBJ2-7; 10 nucleotides line up with TRBD1. The V gene's germline CDR1 is MNHEY and CDR2 SMNVEV (reference sequence). Trimming at V came to 3 bases and at J to 4 bases, leaving 3 bases not matched to a gene. This CDR3 has 14 residues. CDR3 coding DNA: TGTGCCAGCAGTTTGGACAGGGGGAGGTACGAGCAGTACTTC. It codes for CASSLDRGRYEQYF.

This clonotype has ten or more counts. This chain joins TRBV6-5 and TRBJ1-5; TRBD1 might be the D (5 bases). Trimming took off 10 bases at V and 3 bases at J, with 10 bases between the two ends. The CDR3 has 12 residues. Germline CDR1 and CDR2: MNHEY and SVGAGI. The CDR3 DNA reads as TGTGCCACTCGGGGACCCAATCAGCCCCAGCATTTT. This codes for CATRGPNQPQHF.

This clonotype was recorded many times. The J gene is TRBJ2-7, the V gene TRBV20-1; no clear D. This CDR3 contains 13 residues. Trimming pared 2 bases from V and 5 bases from J, leaving 13 bases between. Germline V CDR1 and CDR2: DFQATT, SNEGSKA (reference sequence). The DNA for the CDR3 is TGCAGTGCTAGACTTCCCCTTTTCAACGAGCAGTACTTC. Protein: CSARLPLFNEQYF.

This chain connects TRBV7-2 to TRBJ1-2, with a weak D call TRBD1 (6 bases). The CDR3 runs to 14 residues. V lost 2 bases to trimming and J lost 6 bases, with 13 bases between them. The V gene's germline CDR1 is SGHTA and CDR2 FQGNSA. The CDR3 loop is CASSLNRVVDGYTF. In DNA form, the CDR3 reads TGTGCCAGCAGCTTAAACAGGGTAGTTGATGGCTACACCTTC. The whole variable domain, remainder taken from reference TRBV7-2 and TRBJ1-2, is GAGVSQSPSNKVTEKGKDVELRCDPISGHTALYWYRQSLGQGLEFLIYFQGNSAPDKSGLPSDRFSAERTGGSVSTLTIQRTQQEDSAVYLCASSLNRVVDGYTFGSGTRLTVV.

Ten or more counts support this clonotype. The chain links TRBV10-3 to TRBJ2-5; tentative D call: TRBD1 (5 bases). Germline lookup yields CDR1 ENHRY and CDR2 SYGVKD. Trimming cost V 10 bases and J 0 bases, with 12 bases left between them. This CDR3 is built from 13 residues. CDR3 coding DNA: TGTGCCACCGGGTCGACAGACCAAGAGACCCAGTACTTC. It codes for CATGSTDQETQYF.

This clonotype was counted ten times or more. This chain joins TRBV28 and TRBJ1-1; 9 nucleotides match TRBD1. Germline V gives CDR1 MDHEN, CDR2 SYDVKM. V dropped 8 bases and J dropped 5; count of bases not matched to a gene: 6. The CDR3 runs to 13 residues. This CDR3 is CASGDRGGTEAFF. The CDR3 nucleotides read TGTGCCAGCGGCGACAGGGGGGGTACTGAAGCTTTCTTT.

This clonotype came up many times. The V gene is TRBV11-2, the J gene TRBJ1-2; TRBD1 matches 7 bases. CDR1 and CDR2 (germline): SGHAT, FQNNGV. The J segment lost 2 bases and the V segment lost 8 bases, leaving 5 bases of the junction unmatched. CDR3 length: 13 amino acids. In DNA form, the CDR3 reads TGTGCCAGCGCTCCAGGGGGGAACTATGGCTACACCTTC. This gives the protein CASAPGGNYGYTF.

This clonotype has at least ten counts. J is TRBJ1-2 and V is TRBV12-3 or TRBV12-4; 8 nucleotides align to TRBD1. V lost 4 bases and J lost 6; bases outside the gene matches: 4. The CDR3 sequence is 13 residues long. The CDR3 loop is CASSSDRENGYTF. CDR3 coding DNA: TGTGCCAGCAGTTCGGACAGGGAGAATGGCTACACCTTC.

This clonotype was seen ten or more times. CDR3 sequence (DNA): TGTGCCAGCAGTCGCCCAGGGGTGGGACAGGGTAACGAAAAACTGTTTTTT. The encoded protein is CASSRPGVGQGNEKLFF. This chain links TRBV28 with TRBJ1-4; 9 nucleotides align to TRBD1. Germline lookup yields CDR1 MDHEN and CDR2 SYDVKM. With 5 bases clipped from V and 8 bases from J, the junction kept 15 bases outside the gene matches. The CDR3 contains 17 residues.